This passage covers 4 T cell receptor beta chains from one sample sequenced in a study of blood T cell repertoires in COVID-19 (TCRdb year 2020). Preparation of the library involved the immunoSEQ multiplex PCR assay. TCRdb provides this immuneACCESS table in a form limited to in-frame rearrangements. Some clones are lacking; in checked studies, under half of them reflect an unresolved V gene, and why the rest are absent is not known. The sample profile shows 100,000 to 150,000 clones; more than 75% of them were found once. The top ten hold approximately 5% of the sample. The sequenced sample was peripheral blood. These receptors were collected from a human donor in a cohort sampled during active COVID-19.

In nucleotides, the CDR3 is TGTGCCAGCAGCTTACAACTAGCGGGGGCCGGCGGGGGCTACAATGAGCAGTTCTTC. Protein sequence: CASSLQLAGAGGGYNEQFF. The rearrangement joins TRBV7-9 to TRBJ2-1, with 11 positions matching TRBD2. With 2 bases clipped from V and 3 bases from J, the junction kept 12 bases outside the gene matches. The CDR3 has 19 amino acids. Germline lookup yields CDR1 SEHNR and CDR2 FQNEAQ (reference sequence).

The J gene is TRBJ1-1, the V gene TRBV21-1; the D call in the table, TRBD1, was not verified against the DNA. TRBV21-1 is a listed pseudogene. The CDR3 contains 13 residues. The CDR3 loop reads CASSKAGDTEAFF. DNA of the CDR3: TGTGCCAGCAGCAAAGCAGGGGACACTGAAGCTTTCTTT.

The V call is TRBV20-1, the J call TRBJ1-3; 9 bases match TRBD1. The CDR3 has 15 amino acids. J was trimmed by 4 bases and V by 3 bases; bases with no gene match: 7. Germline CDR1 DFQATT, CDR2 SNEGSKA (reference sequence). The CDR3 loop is CSASRDRVGGNTIYF. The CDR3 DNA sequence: TGCAGTGCTAGTCGGGACAGGGTAGGGGGAAACACCATATATTTT.

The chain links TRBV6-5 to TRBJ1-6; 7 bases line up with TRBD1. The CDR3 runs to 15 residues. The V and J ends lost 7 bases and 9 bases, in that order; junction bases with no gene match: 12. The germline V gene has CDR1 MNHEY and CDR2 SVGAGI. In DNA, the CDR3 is TGTGCCAGCAACAAAGGGAGACAGGGTGGTTCACCCCTCCACTTT. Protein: CASNKGRQGGSPLHF.